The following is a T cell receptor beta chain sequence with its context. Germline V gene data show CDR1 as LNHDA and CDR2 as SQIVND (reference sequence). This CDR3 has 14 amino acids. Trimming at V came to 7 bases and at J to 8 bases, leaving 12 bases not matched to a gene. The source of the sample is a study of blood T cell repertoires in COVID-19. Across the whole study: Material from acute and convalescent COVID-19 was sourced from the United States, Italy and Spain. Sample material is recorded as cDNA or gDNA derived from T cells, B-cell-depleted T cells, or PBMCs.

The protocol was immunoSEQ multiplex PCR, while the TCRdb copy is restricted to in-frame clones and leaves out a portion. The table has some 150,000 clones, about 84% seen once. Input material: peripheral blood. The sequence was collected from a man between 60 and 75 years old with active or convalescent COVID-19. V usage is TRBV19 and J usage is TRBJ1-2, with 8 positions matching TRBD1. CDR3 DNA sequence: TGTGCCAGTACCCCCGGGACAGGCCATAAAGGCTACACCTTC. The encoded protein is CASTPGTGHKGYTF.